The 7 T cell receptor beta chains given below trace back to one sample, sequenced in a study of siplizumab effects on memory and regulatory T cells. Only in-frame clones appear in the TCRdb table, and some are missing; sequencing was by immunoSEQ multiplex PCR. Among about 100,000 clones listed, around 93% were seen once. The sample was non-Treg CD4+ T cells sorted from blood. Every receptor here comes from a human donor in good health.

The chain combines TRBV5-6 with TRBJ2-1; D gene uncertain. The germline V and J ends were trimmed by 4 bases and 4 bases, with 18 bases remaining between them. This CDR3 region has 16 residues. The germline V gene encodes CDR1 SGHDT and CDR2 YYEEEE. The CDR3 reads CASSRPWARKYNEQFF. For the CDR3, the DNA is TGTGCCAGCAGCCGCCCTTGGGCGAGAAAGTACAATGAGCAGTTCTTC.

The chain uses TRBV28 and TRBJ1-2; perhaps TRBD1 as D (5 bases). Trimming removed 2 bases at V and 2 bases at J, with 6 bases between. CDR3 length: 13 residues. CDR1 is MDHEN and CDR2 is SYDVKM in the germline V gene. CDR3: CASSLTGNYGYTF. CDR3 in DNA: TGTGCCAGCAGTTTAACAGGAAACTATGGCTACACCTTC.

The V gene is TRBV5-4, the J gene TRBJ1-3, with D possibly matching TRBD1 (5 bases). The CDR3 has 14 amino acids. CDR1 is SGHNT, CDR2 YYREEE, per germline (reference sequence). V lost 1 base to trimming and J lost 4 bases, with 9 bases between them. The DNA of the CDR3 is TGTGCCAGCAGCTTGTGGGACCGCGGAAACACCATATATTTT. Residues: CASSLWDRGNTIYF.

The gene calls are TRBV5-1 and TRBJ2-3; 10 bases are a match to TRBD2. V shed 4 bases and J 7 bases; nucleotides not matched to a gene: 6. The germline V gene encodes CDR1 SGHRS and CDR2 YFSETQ. The CDR3 loop spans 14 amino acids. The chain's CDR3 is CASSAGLASHTQYF. DNA for the CDR3: TGCGCCAGCAGCGCGGGACTAGCGTCCCATACGCAGTATTTT.

The rearrangement uses TRBV11-1 and TRBJ2-7, with D possibly being TRBD2 (6 bases). The V gene's germline CDR1 is SGHAT and CDR2 FQDESV (reference sequence). Trimming shortened V by 3 bases and J by 2 bases, and 14 bases separated the two germline ends. The CDR3 contains 15 residues. For the CDR3, the DNA is TGTGCCAGCAGCTTTGGAGGGGACCTCACCTACGAGCAGTACTTC. Translating gives CASSFGGDLTYEQYF.

This clone has just a few counts. The chain links TRBV5-1 to TRBJ1-2, with 8 bases identical to TRBD1. The V and J ends lost 4 bases and 3 bases, in that order; junction bases with no gene match: 8. From germline, CDR1 is SGHRS and CDR2 YFSETQ. The CDR3 runs 15 residues. CDR3 protein: CASSERQGIYYGYTF. CDR3 sequence (DNA): TGCGCCAGCAGCGAAAGACAGGGGATTTACTATGGCTACACCTTC. Based on the CDR3 plus reference TRBV5-1 and TRBJ1-2, the full variable domain is KAGVTQTPRYLIKTRGQQVTLSCSPISGHRSVSWYQQTPGQGLQFLFEYFSETQRNKGNFPGRFSGRQFSNSRSEMNVSTLELGDSALYLCASSERQGIYYGYTFGSGTRLTVV.

The chain joins TRBV7-2 to TRBJ1-5, with D possibly TRBD1 on 6 matching bases. The CDR3 extends over 17 amino acids. Germline V gives CDR1 SGHTA, CDR2 FQGNSA. The V gene lost 4 bases and the J gene lost 4 bases, with 20 bases spanning the gap. DNA for the CDR3: TGTGCCAGCAGCTCCTCCCTAGAACAGGGCTGGAATCAGCCCCAGCATTTT. Translated: CASSSSLEQGWNQPQHF.